This T cell receptor (beta chain) was sequenced in a study of shared clonotypes between healthy human individuals. Overall study results and limits: With several donors compared, 5% to 5.5% of naive CD4 clonotypes were shared.

Naivety among CD8 cells was defined by CD45RO negativity and positive CCR7 selection, thereby excluding terminally differentiated effector memory CD45RA+ cells. There were only Caucasian adults among the donors, and all lived in Nashville, Tennessee. Concerning this clone: Antigen: not known.

Trimming pared 5 bases from V and 7 bases from J, leaving 12 bases between. Per germline, CDR1 SEHNR and CDR2 FQNEAQ (reference sequence). This CDR3 contains 13 residues. Authors' analysis steps: Filtering differed because ImmunoSEQ produced junction-only sequences that carried no quality scores. Produced via immunoSEQ multiplex PCR; TCRdb's table is partial and in-frame only. Clone size and the V and J calls come from that table; the DNA yielded D and trimming. Among roughly 2,000,000 clones listed, roughly 95% were seen once. The specimen was naive CD8+ T cells sorted from blood. V and J are TRBV7-9 and TRBJ1-5; D not resolved. This receptor was taken from a man younger than 35 in good health. DNA of the CDR3: TGTGCCAGCAGCCCAAGTTCCGGACAGCCCCAGCATTTT. Translated, it gives CASSPSSGQPQHF.